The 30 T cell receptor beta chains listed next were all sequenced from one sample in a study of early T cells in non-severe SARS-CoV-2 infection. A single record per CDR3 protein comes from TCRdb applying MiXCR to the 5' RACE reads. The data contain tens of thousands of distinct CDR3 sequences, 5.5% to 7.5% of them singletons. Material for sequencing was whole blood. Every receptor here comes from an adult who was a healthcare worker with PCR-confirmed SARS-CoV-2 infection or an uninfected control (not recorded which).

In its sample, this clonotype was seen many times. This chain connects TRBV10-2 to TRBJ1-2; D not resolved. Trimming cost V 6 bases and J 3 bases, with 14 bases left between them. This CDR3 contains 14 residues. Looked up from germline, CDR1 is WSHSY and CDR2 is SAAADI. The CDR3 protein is CASRKGPLDYGYTF. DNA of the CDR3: TGCGCCAGCAGGAAGGGCCCATTGGACTATGGCTACACCTTC.

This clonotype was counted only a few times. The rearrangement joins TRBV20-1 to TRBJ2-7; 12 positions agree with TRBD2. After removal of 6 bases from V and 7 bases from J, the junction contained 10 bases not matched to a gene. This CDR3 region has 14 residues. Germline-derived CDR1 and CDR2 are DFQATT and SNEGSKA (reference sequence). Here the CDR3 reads CSAYPTSGSGEQYF. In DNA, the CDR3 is TGCAGTGCCTACCCGACTAGCGGGAGCGGGGAGCAGTACTTC.

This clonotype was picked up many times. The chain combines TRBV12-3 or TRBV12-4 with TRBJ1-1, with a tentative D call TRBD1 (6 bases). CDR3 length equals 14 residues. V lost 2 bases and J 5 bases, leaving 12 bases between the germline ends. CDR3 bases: TGTGCCAGCAGTTTACGGGGGCTTGGGACTGAAGCTTTCTTT. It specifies CASSLRGLGTEAFF.

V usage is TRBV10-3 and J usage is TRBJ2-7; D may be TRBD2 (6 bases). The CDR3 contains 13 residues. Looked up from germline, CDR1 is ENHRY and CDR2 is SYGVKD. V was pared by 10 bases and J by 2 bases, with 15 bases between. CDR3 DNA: TGTGCCACGTTCCCGGAGGGTACCTACGAGCAGTACTTC. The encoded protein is CATFPEGTYEQYF.

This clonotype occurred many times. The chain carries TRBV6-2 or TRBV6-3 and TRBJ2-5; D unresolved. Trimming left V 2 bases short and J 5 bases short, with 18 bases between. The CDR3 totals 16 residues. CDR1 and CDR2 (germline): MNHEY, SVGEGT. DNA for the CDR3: TGTGCCAGCAGTTACCGCGCTGGGTCGAAGTGGGAGACCCAGTACTTC. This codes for CASSYRAGSKWETQYF.

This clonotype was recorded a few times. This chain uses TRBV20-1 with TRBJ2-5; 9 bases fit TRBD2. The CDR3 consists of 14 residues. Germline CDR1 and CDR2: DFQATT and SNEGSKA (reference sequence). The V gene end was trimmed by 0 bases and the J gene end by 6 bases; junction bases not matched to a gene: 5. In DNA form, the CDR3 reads TGCAGTGCTAGAGATACCAGCGGGGGGAAGACCCAGTACTTC. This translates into CSARDTSGGKTQYF.

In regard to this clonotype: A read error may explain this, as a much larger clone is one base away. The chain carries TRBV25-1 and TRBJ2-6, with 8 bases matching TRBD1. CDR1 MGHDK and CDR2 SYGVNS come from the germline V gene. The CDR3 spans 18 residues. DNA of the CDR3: TGTGCCAGCTGTGATCCAGGGGGCCTAGATTCCGGGGCCAACGTCCTGACTTTC. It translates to CASCDPGGLDSGANVLTF.

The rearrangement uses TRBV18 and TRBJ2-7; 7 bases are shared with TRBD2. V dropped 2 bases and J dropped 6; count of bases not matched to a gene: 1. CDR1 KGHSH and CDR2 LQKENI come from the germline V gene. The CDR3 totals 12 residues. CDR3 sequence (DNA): TGTGCCAGCTCACCATCGGGGGGCGAGCAGTACTTC. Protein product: CASSPSGGEQYF.

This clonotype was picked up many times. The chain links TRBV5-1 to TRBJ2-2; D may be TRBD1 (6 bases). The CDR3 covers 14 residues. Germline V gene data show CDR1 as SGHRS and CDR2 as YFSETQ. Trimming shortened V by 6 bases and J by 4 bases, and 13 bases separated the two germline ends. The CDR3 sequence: CASKTGLATGELFF. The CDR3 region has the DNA TGCGCCAGCAAAACAGGGCTGGCCACCGGGGAGCTGTTTTTT.

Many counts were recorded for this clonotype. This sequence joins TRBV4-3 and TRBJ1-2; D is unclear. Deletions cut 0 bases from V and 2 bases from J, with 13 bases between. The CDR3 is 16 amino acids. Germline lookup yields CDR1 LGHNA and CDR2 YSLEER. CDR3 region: CASSQDGSGENYGYTF. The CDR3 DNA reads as TGCGCCAGCAGCCAAGATGGTAGCGGGGAAAACTATGGCTACACCTTC.

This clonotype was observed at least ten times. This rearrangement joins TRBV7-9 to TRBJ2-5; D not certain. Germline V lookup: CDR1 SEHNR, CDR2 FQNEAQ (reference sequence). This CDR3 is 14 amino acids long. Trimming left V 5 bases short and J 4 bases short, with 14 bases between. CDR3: CASSPPEFRETQYF. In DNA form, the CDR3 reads TGTGCCAGCAGCCCACCAGAGTTCCGAGAGACCCAGTACTTC.

CDR3 in DNA: TGCAGCGTTGAACGGACTTCCACAGATACGCAGTATTTT. It encodes CSVERTSTDTQYF. The V gene is TRBV29-1, the J gene TRBJ2-3; D might be TRBD2 (5 bases). V dropped 2 bases and J dropped 2 bases, with 8 bases sitting between them. CDR1 is SQVTM and CDR2 is ANQGSEA in the germline V gene. CDR3 length equals 13 residues.

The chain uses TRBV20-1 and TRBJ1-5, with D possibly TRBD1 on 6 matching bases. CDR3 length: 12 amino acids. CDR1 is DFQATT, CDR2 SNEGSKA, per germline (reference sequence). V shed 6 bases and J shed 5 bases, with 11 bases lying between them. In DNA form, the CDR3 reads TGCAGTGCGCGTTACAGGGATCAGCCCCAGCATTTT. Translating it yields CSARYRDQPQHF.

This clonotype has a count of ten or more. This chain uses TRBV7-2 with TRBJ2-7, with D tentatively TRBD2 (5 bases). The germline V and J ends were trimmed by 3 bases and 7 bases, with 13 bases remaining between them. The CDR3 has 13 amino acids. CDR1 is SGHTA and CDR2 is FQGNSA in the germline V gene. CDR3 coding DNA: TGTGCCAGCAGCTTGGAGCGGCGTAGGGAGCAGTACTTC. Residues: CASSLERRREQYF.

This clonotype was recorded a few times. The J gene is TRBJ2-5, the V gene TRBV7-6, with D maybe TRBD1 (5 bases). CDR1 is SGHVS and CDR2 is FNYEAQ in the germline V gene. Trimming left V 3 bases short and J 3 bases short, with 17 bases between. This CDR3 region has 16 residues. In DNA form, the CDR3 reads TGTGCCAGCAGCTTGCGGCGGACACATTTTGAAGAGACCCAGTACTTC. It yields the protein CASSLRRTHFEETQYF.

The CDR3 protein is CASSPRRFEAFF. DNA for the CDR3: TGTGCCAGCAGTCCCCGTAGGTTTGAAGCTTTCTTT. The V and J genes are TRBV28 and TRBJ1-1; no clear D. CDR3 size: 12 residues. Germline lookup yields CDR1 MDHEN and CDR2 SYDVKM. The ends were cut back, 5 bases at V and 7 bases at J, with 11 bases in the middle.

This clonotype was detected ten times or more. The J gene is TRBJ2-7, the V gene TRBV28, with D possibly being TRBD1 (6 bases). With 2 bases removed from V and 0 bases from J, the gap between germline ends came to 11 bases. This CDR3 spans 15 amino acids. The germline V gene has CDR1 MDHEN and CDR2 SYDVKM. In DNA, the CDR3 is TGTGCCAGCAGTTTACTGGGGGCGAGCTCCTACGAGCAGTACTTC. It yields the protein CASSLLGASSYEQYF.

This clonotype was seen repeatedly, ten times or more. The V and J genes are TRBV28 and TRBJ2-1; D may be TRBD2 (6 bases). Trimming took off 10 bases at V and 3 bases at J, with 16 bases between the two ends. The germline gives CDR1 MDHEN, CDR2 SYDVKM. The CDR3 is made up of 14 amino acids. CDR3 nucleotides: TGTGCCACCGCGGACCACGGGAGCTACAATGAGCAGTTCTTC. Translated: CATADHGSYNEQFF.

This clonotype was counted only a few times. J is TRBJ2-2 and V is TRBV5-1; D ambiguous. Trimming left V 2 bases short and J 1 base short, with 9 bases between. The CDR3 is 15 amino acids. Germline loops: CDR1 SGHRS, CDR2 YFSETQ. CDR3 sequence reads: CASSFVWGNTGELFF. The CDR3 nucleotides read TGCGCCAGCAGCTTTGTTTGGGGGAACACCGGGGAGCTGTTTTTT.

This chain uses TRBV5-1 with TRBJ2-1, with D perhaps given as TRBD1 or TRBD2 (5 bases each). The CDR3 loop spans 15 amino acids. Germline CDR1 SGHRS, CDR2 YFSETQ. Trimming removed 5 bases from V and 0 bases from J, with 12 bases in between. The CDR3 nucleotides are TGCGCCAGCAGTTCCGGGACGGCCTCCTACAATGAGCAGTTCTTC. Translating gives CASSSGTASYNEQFF.

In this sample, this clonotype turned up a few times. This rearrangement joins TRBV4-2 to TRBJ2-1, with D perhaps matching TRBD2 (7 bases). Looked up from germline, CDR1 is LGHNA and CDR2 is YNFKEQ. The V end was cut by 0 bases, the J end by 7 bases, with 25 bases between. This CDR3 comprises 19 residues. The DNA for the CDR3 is TGTGCCAGCAGCCAAGAGGAAGGGAATGCGGGGGCTCCCGGAAATGAGCAGTTCTTC. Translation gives CASSQEEGNAGAPGNEQFF.

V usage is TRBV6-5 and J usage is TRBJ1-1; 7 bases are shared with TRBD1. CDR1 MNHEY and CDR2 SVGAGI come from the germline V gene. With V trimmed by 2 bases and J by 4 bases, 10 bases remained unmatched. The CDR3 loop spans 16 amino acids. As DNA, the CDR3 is TGTGCCAGCAGTTACGCGGCAGGGGGTTTGATCACTGAAGCTTTCTTT. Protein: CASSYAAGGLITEAFF.

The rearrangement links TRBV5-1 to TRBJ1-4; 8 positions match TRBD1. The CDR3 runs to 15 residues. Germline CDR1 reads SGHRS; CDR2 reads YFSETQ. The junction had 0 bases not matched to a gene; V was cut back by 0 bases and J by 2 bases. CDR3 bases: TGCGCCAGCAGCTTGGGGGACAGGACTAATGAAAAACTGTTTTTT. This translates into CASSLGDRTNEKLFF.

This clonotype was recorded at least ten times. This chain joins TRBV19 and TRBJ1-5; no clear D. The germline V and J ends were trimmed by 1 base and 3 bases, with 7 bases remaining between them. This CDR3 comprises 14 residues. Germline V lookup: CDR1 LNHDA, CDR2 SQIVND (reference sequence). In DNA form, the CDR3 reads TGTGCCAGTAGTATAGTACCGCTCAATCAGCCCCAGCATTTT. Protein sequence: CASSIVPLNQPQHF.

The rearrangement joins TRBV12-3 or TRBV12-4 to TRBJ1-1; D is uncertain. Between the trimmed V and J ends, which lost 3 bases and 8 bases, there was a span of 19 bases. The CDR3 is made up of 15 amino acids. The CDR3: CASSFPPTSGGEAFF. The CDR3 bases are TGTGCCAGCAGTTTCCCCCCGACCTCAGGAGGGGAAGCTTTCTTT.

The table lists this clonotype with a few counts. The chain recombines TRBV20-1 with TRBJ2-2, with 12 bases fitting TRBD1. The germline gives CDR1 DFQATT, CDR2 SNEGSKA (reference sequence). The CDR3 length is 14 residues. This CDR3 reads CSGTGGLNTGELFF. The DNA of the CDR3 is TGCAGCGGGACAGGGGGCTTGAACACCGGGGAGCTGTTTTTT.

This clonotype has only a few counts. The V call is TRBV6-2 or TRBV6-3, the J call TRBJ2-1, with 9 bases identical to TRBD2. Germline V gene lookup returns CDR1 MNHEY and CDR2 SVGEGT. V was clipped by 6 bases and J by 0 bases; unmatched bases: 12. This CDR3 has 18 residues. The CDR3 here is CASRYLKAGGSSYNEQFF. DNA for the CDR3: TGTGCCAGCAGATACCTAAAAGCGGGAGGAAGCTCCTACAATGAGCAGTTCTTC.

The CDR3 reads CASSPSGARPREQYF. Written as DNA, the CDR3 is TGTGCCAGCAGCCCTAGCGGGGCCCGTCCGAGGGAGCAGTACTTC. The rearrangement links TRBV7-2 to TRBJ2-7, with 9 bases lining up with TRBD2. This CDR3 has 15 amino acids. Germline trimming cut 5 bases from V and 7 bases from J; bases unmatched to any gene: 12. Germline assignment: CDR1 SGHTA and CDR2 FQGNSA.

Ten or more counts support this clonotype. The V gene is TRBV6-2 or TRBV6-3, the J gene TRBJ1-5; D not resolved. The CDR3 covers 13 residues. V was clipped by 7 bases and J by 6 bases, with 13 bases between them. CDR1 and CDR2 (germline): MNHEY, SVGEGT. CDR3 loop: CASTFSPGQPQHF. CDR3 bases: TGTGCCAGCACCTTCAGTCCCGGTCAGCCCCAGCATTTT.

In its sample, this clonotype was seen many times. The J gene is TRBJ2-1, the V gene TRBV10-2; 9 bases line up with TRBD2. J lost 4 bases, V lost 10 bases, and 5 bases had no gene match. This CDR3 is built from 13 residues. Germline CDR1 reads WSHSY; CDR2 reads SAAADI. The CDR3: CAIQREAYNEQFF. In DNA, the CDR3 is TGCGCCATCCAGCGGGAGGCGTACAATGAGCAGTTCTTC.